This T cell receptor beta chain was captured by sequencing in a study of cytomegalovirus exposure and HLA in healthy donors. Study conclusions and caveats: Later analysis identified several of the most significant clusters that appeared linked to common viral pathogens. Donors were assumed by presence/absence analyses to have roughly uniform sequencing depth.

All the people who gave samples were healthy bone marrow donors. Likely unrecorded immune exposures existed in these nominally healthy donors. PCR employed 60 Vbeta and 13 Jbeta primers. The data were produced by immunoSEQ multiplex PCR, yet TCRdb's version contains in-frame clones alone and is incomplete. This sample's table reports 200,000 to 250,000 clones. Concerning this clone: As yet, its antigen is unknown.

Input material: PBMCs. The sequence was collected from a girl aged 2-15 years in good health and CMV-seropositive.

CDR3 loop: CASSVGLAVDEQFF. The CDR3 nucleotides are TGTGCCAGCAGCGTAGGACTAGCGGTCGATGAGCAGTTCTTC. V gene TRBV9 combines with J gene TRBJ2-1; 9 bases line up with TRBD2. The germline V gene has CDR1 SGDLS and CDR2 YYNGEE. CDR3 length: 14 residues. V lost 0 bases and J lost 8; bases outside the gene matches: 3.